The 4 T cell receptor beta chains given below trace back to one sample, sequenced in a study of blood T cells in healthy people across ages. A sample-barcoded 5' primer and a J-beta primer mix were used in a second PCR of roughly 6 to 11 cycles. TCRdb fed the 5' RACE reads into MiXCR, producing one record per CDR3 protein. This sample has about 930,000 distinct CDR3 sequences, with about 28% found just once. The same data also went into a second study, on T cells of mothers and their children.

Sequencing was performed on blood. The receptors derive from a woman between 40 and 55 years old in good health.

This clonotype was detected only a few times. The chain carries TRBV20-1 and TRBJ2-5; D possibly uses TRBD1 or TRBD2 (5 bases each). Per the germline V gene, CDR1 is DFQATT and CDR2 is SNEGSKA (reference sequence). CDR3 length: 14 residues. V shed 6 bases and J shed 5 bases, with 19 bases lying between them. Written as DNA, the CDR3 is TGCAGTGCCCGCCGGGACGCCGCTTTGGAGACCCAGTACTTC. Translating it yields CSARRDAALETQYF.

The rearrangement links TRBV15 to TRBJ1-2; TRBD1 aligns across 7 bases. The CDR3 consists of 13 residues. Trimming at V came to 2 bases and at J to 6 bases, leaving 3 bases not matched to a gene. Germline CDR1 is LNHNV and CDR2 is YYDKDF (reference sequence). CDR3 nucleotides: TGTGCCACCAGCAGAAACAGGGGTGATGGCTACACCTTC. Translation gives CATSRNRGDGYTF.

Only a few counts were recorded for this clonotype. The chain carries TRBV24-1 and TRBJ2-1; 8 bases match TRBD1. Germline CDR1 is KGHDR and CDR2 is SFDVKD. The ends lost 4 bases at V and 5 bases at J; junction bases unmatched: 9. This CDR3 contains 16 residues. The CDR3 loop reads CATSDRLRTGNNEQFF. CDR3 bases: TGTGCCACCAGTGACCGGCTCCGGACAGGGAACAATGAGCAGTTCTTC.

This clonotype appeared a few times. The rearrangement joins TRBV5-1 to TRBJ2-5; 8 nucleotides match TRBD1. After removal of 9 bases from V and 5 bases from J, the junction contained 9 bases not matched to a gene. Per germline, CDR1 SGHRS and CDR2 YFSETQ. There are 13 residues in the CDR3. Here the CDR3 DNA reads TGCGCCATCGCGGACAGGGTCAGGGAGACCCAGTACTTC. It codes for CAIADRVRETQYF.